Shown below are 23 T cell receptor beta chains from a single sample sequenced in a study of T cells in Graves' hyperthyroidism and ophthalmopathy. TCR beta CDR3 regions were amplified from RNA transcripts. The TCR CDR3 first-round RT-PCR relied on the HTBI primer set. TCRdb re-called the multiplex PCR reads through MiXCR, storing one row per CDR3 protein. The repertoire has approximately 300,000 distinct CDR3 sequences, around a fifth of them found once; the top ten carry approximately 37%. Source material: blood. The receptor source for this set is a man aged 50 or older with Graves' ophthalmopathy.

The chain links TRBV5-1 to TRBJ2-5; weak D call: TRBD1 (5 bases). Trimming left V 1 base short and J 3 bases short, with 7 bases between. The germline gives CDR1 SGHRS, CDR2 YFSETQ. The CDR3 spans 13 residues. CDR3 bases: TGCGCCAGCAGCTTGTACAGGAAAGAGACCCAGTACTTC. Protein: CASSLYRKETQYF.

This chain joins TRBV6-1 and TRBJ2-1; 9 bases line up with TRBD1. CDR3 length: 14 amino acids. CDR1 is MNHNS, CDR2 SASEGT, per germline. Trimming cost V 6 bases and J 12 bases; bases outside gene matches: 12. The CDR3 DNA sequence: TGTGCCAGCAGGGGGGACAGGGAGGGAATCGGGCAGTTCTTC. Translation: CASRGDREGIGQFF.

This clonotype was seen at least ten times. V is TRBV28 and J is TRBJ1-6; D unresolved. The germline V gene encodes CDR1 MDHEN and CDR2 SYDVKM. This CDR3 spans 13 amino acids. Trimming removed 4 bases at V and 10 bases at J, with 11 bases between. This CDR3 reads CASSSIDPSPLHF. CDR3 nucleotides: TGTGCCAGCAGTTCCATCGATCCGTCACCCCTCCACTTT.

This clonotype was seen more than once but under ten times. CDR3 residues: CASRGGQGQPQHF. The CDR3 DNA reads TGTGCCAGTAGGGGGGGACAGGGGCAGCCCCAGCATTTT. V and J are TRBV19 and TRBJ1-5; TRBD1 matches 10 bases. CDR1 is LNHDA, CDR2 SQIVND, per germline (reference sequence). The J segment lost 7 bases and the V segment lost 6 bases, leaving 3 bases of the junction unmatched. The CDR3 sequence is 13 residues long.

In this sample, this clonotype turned up many times. The chain uses TRBV3-1 and TRBJ2-2, with TRBD2 as a possible D gene (6 bases). The germline V gene encodes CDR1 LGHDT and CDR2 YNNKEL (reference sequence). The ends were cut back, 8 bases at V and 1 base at J, with 14 bases in the middle. The CDR3 covers 15 residues. Here the CDR3 reads CASGPRRGNTGELFF. CDR3 nucleotides: TGTGCCAGCGGCCCTCGGCGGGGGAACACCGGGGAGCTGTTTTTT. Looking up the rest from reference TRBV3-1 and TRBJ2-2 gives the full variable domain: DTAVSQTPKYLVTQMGNDKSIKCEQNLGHDTMYWYKQDSKKFLKIMFSYNNKELIINETVPNRFSPKSPDKAHLNLHINSLELGDSAVYFCASGPRRGNTGELFFGEGSRLTVL.

This sequence joins TRBV7-9 and TRBJ2-5; 12 bases are shared with TRBD1. Trimming cost V 5 bases and J 2 bases; bases outside gene matches: 15. This CDR3 comprises 19 residues. The V gene's germline CDR1 is SEHNR and CDR2 FQNEAQ (reference sequence). The CDR3 DNA reads as TGTGCCAGCAGCACCAGAACTCCGGGACAGGGGGCCTGGCAAGAGACCCAGTACTTC. Its translation is CASSTRTPGQGAWQETQYF.

This clonotype was counted between two and nine times. V is TRBV27 and J is TRBJ2-7; D remains ambiguous. Trimming cost V 0 bases and J 2 bases, with 11 bases left between them. The CDR3 contains 15 residues. Germline CDR1 and CDR2: MNHEY and SMNVEV (reference sequence). The CDR3 reads CASSLSFGQPYEQYF. CDR3 nucleotides: TGTGCCAGCAGTTTATCGTTTGGTCAGCCCTACGAGCAGTACTTC.

The chain has TRBV28 and TRBJ1-4; possibly TRBD1 for D (5 bases). The CDR3 spans 13 residues. The V end was cut by 7 bases, the J end by 7 bases, with 13 bases between. From germline, CDR1 is MDHEN and CDR2 SYDVKM. The CDR3 loop is CASTVPGREKLFF. The CDR3 DNA reads as TGTGCCAGCACGGTTCCGGGGCGTGAAAAACTGTTTTTT.

This clonotype was picked up many times. This chain links TRBV3-1 with TRBJ1-1, with 9 bases identical to TRBD1. Germline V gene sequence: CDR1 LGHDT, CDR2 YNNKEL (reference sequence). Losses at the gene ends were 5 bases for V and 4 bases for J; bases not matched to a gene: 5. The length of the CDR3 is 14 residues. CDR3 loop: CASSAGTGTTEAFF. The DNA of the CDR3 is TGTGCCAGCAGCGCCGGGACAGGGACCACTGAAGCTTTCTTT.

This clonotype is a singleton in its sample. With a much larger clone just one base away, this may be a read error. The chain links TRBV6-1 to TRBJ2-2, with D uncertain. Germline CDR1 MNHNS, CDR2 SASEGT. Trimming pared 4 bases from V and 4 bases from J, leaving 10 bases between. The CDR3 contains 14 residues. The CDR3 reads CASSGDWGTGELFF. The CDR3 bases are TGTGCCAGCAGTGGAGATTGGGGCACCGGGGAGCTGTTTTTT.

This clonotype occurred many times. The chain couples TRBV28 to TRBJ2-4, with a tentative D call TRBD1 (6 bases). CDR3 length: 14 amino acids. In germline, CDR1 is MDHEN, CDR2 SYDVKM. The ends were cut back, 6 bases at V and 7 bases at J, with 16 bases in the middle. As DNA, the CDR3 is TGTGCCAGCAGAGCGTACAGGGTTAGGAACATTCAGTACTTC. Amino acid sequence: CASRAYRVRNIQYF.

This clonotype was seen many times. This chain links TRBV2 with TRBJ1-2; 10 bases align to TRBD1. CDR3 length equals 15 residues. V trimming: 5 bases; J trimming: 5 bases; junction bases outside the gene matches: 8. CDR1 is SNHLY, CDR2 FYNNEI, per germline. The CDR3 nucleotides read TGTGCCAGCAGTCCCGGGACAGGGGTATGGTATGGCTACACCTTC. As protein: CASSPGTGVWYGYTF.

V is TRBV20-1 and J is TRBJ2-1, with D perhaps given as TRBD1 or TRBD2 (5 bases each). V lost 4 bases and J 3 bases, leaving 19 bases between the germline ends. From germline, CDR1 is DFQATT and CDR2 SNEGSKA (reference sequence). The CDR3 length is 16 residues. In DNA, the CDR3 is TGCAGTGCTATCTCGGGGACGAGTATTTACTACAATGAGCAGTTCTTC. It codes for CSAISGTSIYYNEQFF.

This clonotype appeared a few times. This chain links TRBV6-1 with TRBJ2-1; D remains unclear. Looked up from germline, CDR1 is MNHNS and CDR2 is SASEGT. The germline V and J ends were trimmed by 8 bases and 4 bases, with 18 bases remaining between them. CDR3 length: 15 residues. DNA for the CDR3: TGTGCCAGCTTCCGTGGACCGGTGGATTACAATGAGCAGTTCTTC. Encoded protein: CASFRGPVDYNEQFF.

This clonotype has ten or more counts. This chain joins TRBV2 and TRBJ1-5; tentative D call: TRBD1 (6 bases). This CDR3 spans 14 amino acids. The V and J ends lost 5 bases and 6 bases respectively, with 14 bases between them. Germline values: CDR1 SNHLY, CDR2 FYNNEI. The CDR3 bases are TGTGCCAGCAGTAAGGGGGAGGGGAGTCAGCCCCAGCATTTT. It encodes CASSKGEGSQPQHF.

As DNA, the CDR3 is TGTGCCAGCTCACCACAACAGGGGGATAGGGAGACCCAGTACTTC. This translates into CASSPQQGDRETQYF. The chain carries TRBV18 and TRBJ2-5; 8 nucleotides agree with TRBD1. This CDR3 has 15 amino acids. J gave up 5 bases and V 1 base, and 6 bases lay outside the gene matches. Germline V gene data show CDR1 as KGHSH and CDR2 as LQKENI.

This clonotype showed up just a few times. J is TRBJ2-1 and V is TRBV3-1; TRBD2 aligns across 12 bases. With 1 base clipped from V and 7 bases from J, the junction kept 17 bases outside the gene matches. This CDR3 comprises 20 residues. In germline, CDR1 is LGHDT, CDR2 YNNKEL (reference sequence). For the CDR3, the DNA is TGTGCCAGCAGCCAAGCACTAGGACTAGCGGGGAGAGGCCGGGTAAATGAGCAGTTCTTC. It translates to CASSQALGLAGRGRVNEQFF.

By its share, this clonotype is medium-sized (0.01 to 0.1%). The chain employs TRBV2 and TRBJ2-3; D perhaps matches TRBD2 (5 bases). This CDR3 has 12 amino acids. Germline V CDR1 and CDR2: SNHLY, FYNNEI. V was trimmed by 8 bases and J by 2 bases, leaving 8 bases between them. The CDR3 spells CASGSATDTQYF. The CDR3 bases are TGTGCCAGCGGGAGTGCCACAGATACGCAGTATTTT.

This clonotype was picked up many times. The chain couples TRBV11-2 to TRBJ2-2; 8 positions agree with TRBD2. CDR1 and CDR2 (germline): SGHAT, FQNNGV. This CDR3 contains 15 residues. Trimming at V came to 1 base and at J to 5 bases, leaving 3 bases not matched to a gene. The DNA of the CDR3 is TGTGCCAGCAGCTTAGCCGGGAGGGGGACCGGGGAGCTGTTTTTT. Protein product: CASSLAGRGTGELFF.

The chain joins TRBV6-1 to TRBJ2-7, with 8 bases identical to TRBD2. The CDR3 runs 17 residues. Germline V gives CDR1 MNHNS, CDR2 SASEGT. V lost 6 bases, J lost 0 bases, and 13 bases stayed unmatched. CDR3 region: CASRGALAGISSYEQYF. CDR3 in DNA: TGTGCCAGCAGGGGCGCCTTAGCGGGAATCAGCTCCTACGAGCAGTACTTC.

This clonotype was detected many times. The J gene is TRBJ1-5, the V gene TRBV2, with 10 bases fitting TRBD1. CDR3 length: 15 amino acids. Germline CDR1 reads SNHLY; CDR2 reads FYNNEI. Trimming took 7 bases from V and 1 from J; bases not matched to a gene: 4. CDR3 region: CASTKGQGSNQPQHF. In DNA form, the CDR3 reads TGTGCCAGCACCAAGGGACAGGGGAGCAATCAGCCCCAGCATTTT.

This clonotype was counted at least ten times. The gene calls are TRBV5-1 and TRBJ2-3; 7 nucleotides align to TRBD2. There are 16 residues in the CDR3. The germline V gene has CDR1 SGHRS and CDR2 YFSETQ. The V gene end was trimmed by 2 bases and the J gene end by 2 bases; junction bases not matched to a gene: 8. CDR3 protein: CASSFALAKNTDTQYF. In DNA form, the CDR3 reads TGCGCCAGCAGCTTCGCACTAGCGAAAAACACAGATACGCAGTATTTT.

This clonotype was detected ten times or more. This chain uses TRBV12-3 or TRBV12-4 with TRBJ2-3; TRBD2 matches 10 bases. The ends lost 1 base at V and 4 bases at J; junction bases unmatched: 14. CDR3 length equals 19 residues. CDR3 loop: CASSLGFGSGRRGADTQYF. CDR3 DNA sequence: TGTGCCAGCAGTTTAGGGTTTGGTAGCGGGAGGAGGGGGGCAGATACGCAGTATTTT.